The rows below give T cell receptor beta chains drawn from one sample of a study of T cells in Graves' hyperthyroidism and ophthalmopathy. TCRdb re-called the multiplex PCR reads through MiXCR, storing one row per CDR3 protein. The table shows about 640,000 distinct CDR3 sequences, with about 45% occurring only once. What was sequenced was peripheral blood or thyroid tissue (not recorded which). The receptor source for this set is an adult man with Graves' disease, either hyperthyroidism or ophthalmopathy (not recorded which). CDR3s include the opening cysteine and the closing phenylalanine or tryptophan. The D gene is left open where the match is weak. The listing skips clone size in some rows; elsewhere it reads once, few, many or a size class.

v_call	j_call	clone_size	d_call	cdr3_aa	cdr3_nt
TRBV25-1	TRBJ1-1	-	TRBD1	CASSRRQGATTEAFF	TGTGCCAGCTCACGGAGACAGGGGGCGACCACTGAAGCTTTCTTT
TRBV20-1	TRBJ2-3	-	TRBD2	CSVTLAGGTTDTQYF	TGCAGTGTGACTCTAGCGGGGGGGACCACAGATACGCAGTATTTT
TRBV20-1	TRBJ1-5	few	-	CSASQGDQPQHF	TGCAGTGCTAGCCAGGGAGATCAGCCCCAGCATTTT
TRBV7-9	TRBJ1-1	many	-	CASSLDTGPAFF	TGTGCCAGCAGCTTGGATACGGGCCCGGCTTTCTTT
TRBV7-9	TRBJ1-2	-	-	CASSLETQANYGYTF	TGTGCCAGCAGCTTAGAAACCCAGGCTAACTATGGCTACACCTTC
TRBV2	TRBJ1-2	-	-	CAVWDTNYGYTF	TGTGCCGTCTGGGACACTAACTATGGCTACACCTTC
TRBV7-8	TRBJ1-2	many	TRBD1	CASSSTQGAGYGYTF	TGTGCCAGCAGCTCGACACAGGGGGCTGGCTATGGCTACACCTTC
TRBV7-9	TRBJ2-7	-	-	CASSHGREISSYEQYF	TGTGCCAGCAGCCACGGGCGTGAGATTTCCTCCTACGAGCAGTACTTC
TRBV29-1	TRBJ1-1	once	TRBD1	CSVVTGGETEAFF	TGCAGCGTTGTTACAGGGGGAGAGACTGAAGCTTTCTTT
TRBV2	TRBJ1-2	-	-	CASNLYTYGYTF	TGTGCCAGCAATTTGTATACCTATGGCTACACCTTC
TRBV10-3	TRBJ1-1	-	-	CAISGTSGDNTQAFF	TGTGCCATCAGTGGGACTAGCGGGGACAATACTCAAGCTTTCTTT
TRBV12-3/TRBV12-4	TRBJ1-2	-	-	CASSLETGDDGYTF	TGTGCCAGCAGTTTAGAAACGGGGGATGATGGCTACACCTTC
TRBV10-3	TRBJ1-6	-	-	CAISDRSSPLHF	TGTGCCATCAGCGACAGGAGTTCACCCCTCCACTTT
TRBV29-1	TRBJ1-1	few	-	CSLQGGTEAFF	TGCAGTTTACAGGGAGGCACTGAAGCTTTCTTT
TRBV19	TRBJ1-1	-	-	CASSPTENTEAFF	TGTGCCAGTAGTCCGACAGAGAACACTGAAGCTTTCTTT
TRBV2	TRBJ1-4	-	-	CASRIQGREKLFF	TGTGCCAGCAGGATTCAGGGGCGGGAAAAACTGTTTTTT
TRBV11-2	TRBJ2-7	-	-	CASSVVRQGNYEQYF	TGTGCCAGCAGCGTTGTAAGGCAGGGGAACTACGAGCAGTACTTC
TRBV7-9	TRBJ2-5	many	TRBD2	CASSLQLAGTETQYF	TGTGCCAGCAGCTTACAACTAGCGGGGACGGAGACCCAGTACTTC
TRBV29-1	TRBJ1-2	-	-	CSVEDPGPMNYGYTF	TGCAGCGTTGAAGATCCGGGACCGATGAACTATGGCTACACCTTC
TRBV5-5	TRBJ2-7	few	TRBD1	CASSQGESYEQYF	TGTGCCAGCAGTCAGGGGGAATCCTACGAGCAGTACTTC
TRBV7-2	TRBJ2-5	few	TRBD2	CASSATSGGSGETQYF	TGTGCCAGCAGCGCTACTAGCGGGGGGTCGGGAGAGACCCAGTACTTC
TRBV3-1	TRBJ1-1	-	-	CASWSGSTEAFF	TGTGCCAGCTGGAGCGGGAGCACTGAAGCTTTCTTT
TRBV29-1	TRBJ1-2	-	TRBD1	CSVRDRADGYTF	TGCAGCGTTAGGGACAGGGCTGATGGCTACACCTTC
TRBV6-1	TRBJ1-6	few	-	CASSRGGRGRHSPLHF	TGTGCCAGCAGTCGGGGAGGGCGGGGACGACATTCACCCCTCCACTTT
TRBV7-8	TRBJ1-4	-	-	CASSYSRQNEKLFF	TGTGCCAGCAGCTATAGCCGACAGAATGAAAAACTGTTTTTT
TRBV5-1	TRBJ2-5	once	-	CASSPGEAQETQYF	TGCGCCAGCAGTCCAGGGGAAGCCCAAGAGACCCAGTACTTC
TRBV5-1	TRBJ2-7	few	TRBD1	CASSRLRDRDREQYF	TGCGCCAGCAGCCGACTCCGGGACAGGGATCGCGAGCAGTACTTC
TRBV4-1	TRBJ2-5	-	-	CASSLLPQGQQETQYF	TGCGCCAGCAGCCTCCTCCCCCAAGGCCAGCAAGAGACCCAGTACTTC
TRBV7-6	TRBJ2-5	-	TRBD2	CASSLVVGLAGKRGETQYF	TGTGCCAGCAGCTTAGTGGTCGGACTAGCGGGAAAGAGGGGAGAGACCCAGTACTTC
TRBV5-1	TRBJ2-5	-	TRBD2	CASSWGTSANQETQYF	TGCGCCAGCAGCTGGGGGACTAGCGCGAACCAAGAGACCCAGTACTTC
TRBV12-3/TRBV12-4	TRBJ1-2	-	-	CASSLSSRSGGYTF	TGTGCCAGCAGTTTATCGTCGCGGTCGGGGGGCTACACCTTC
TRBV20-1	TRBJ1-1	many	-	CSARQGRQAFF	TGCAGTGCTAGACAGGGACGGCAAGCTTTCTTT
TRBV2	TRBJ1-1	-	-	CASSSGNREAFF	TGTGCCAGCAGTTCCGGGAACAGGGAAGCTTTCTTT
TRBV6-1	TRBJ2-2	-	-	CASSPGQGWVSGELFF	TGTGCCAGCAGCCCAGGCCAGGGCTGGGTATCCGGGGAGCTGTTTTTT
TRBV24-1	TRBJ1-5	-	-	CATSGLVGETQHF	TGTGCCACCAGTGGCCTGGTAGGAGAGACCCAGCATTTT
TRBV7-9	TRBJ1-1	-	-	CASSLAPASNTEAFF	TGTGCCAGCAGCTTAGCACCGGCCTCGAACACTGAAGCTTTCTTT
TRBV10-3	TRBJ2-7	once	-	CAISDARESYEQYF	TGTGCCATCAGTGATGCCAGGGAAAGCTACGAGCAGTACTTC
TRBV9	TRBJ1-2	few	-	CASSQGELTGHYGYTF	TGTGCCAGCAGCCAAGGGGAACTAACAGGGCACTATGGCTACACCTTC
TRBV19	TRBJ1-5	many	-	CASSIGQGRNQPQHF	TGTGCCAGTAGTATCGGGCAGGGACGCAATCAGCCCCAGCATTTT
TRBV7-2	TRBJ1-2	-	TRBD1	CASSLDGTVVGYTF	TGTGCCAGCAGCTTAGACGGGACAGTGGTCGGCTACACCTTC
TRBV7-9	TRBJ1-4	many	TRBD1	CASSLDTGGGEKLFF	TGTGCCAGCAGCTTAGATACAGGGGGCGGTGAAAAACTGTTTTTT
TRBV24-1	TRBJ2-5	many	TRBD2	CATSDLAGTSGSYQETQYF	TGTGCCACCAGTGATTTGGCCGGGACTAGCGGGAGTTACCAAGAGACCCAGTACTTC
TRBV6-5	TRBJ1-2	few	-	CASSYSPGNYGYTF	TGTGCCAGCAGTTACTCGCCGGGGAACTATGGCTACACCTTC
TRBV29-1	TRBJ1-1	-	TRBD1	CSVTGQGAAFF	TGCAGCGTCACCGGACAGGGAGCAGCTTTCTTT
TRBV29-1	TRBJ1-5	-	-	CSVGPDQPQHF	TGCAGCGTTGGGCCGGATCAGCCCCAGCATTTT
TRBV2	TRBJ2-5	-	-	CASAWGQGQETQYF	TGTGCCAGCGCCTGGGGGCAGGGCCAAGAGACCCAGTACTTC
TRBV6-5	TRBJ2-5	many	-	CASSYDRQGETQYF	TGTGCCAGCAGTTACGACCGGCAGGGAGAGACCCAGTACTTC
TRBV12-3/TRBV12-4	TRBJ1-3	many	-	CASSGALSGNTIYF	TGTGCCAGCAGCGGGGCTCTCTCTGGAAACACCATATATTTT
TRBV20-1	TRBJ2-7	few	TRBD1	CSARDSDRADEQYF	TGCAGTGCTAGAGATTCCGACAGGGCGGACGAGCAGTACTTC
TRBV12-3/TRBV12-4	TRBJ1-1	many	TRBD1	CASREPGQDEAFF	TGTGCCAGCAGAGAGCCGGGACAGGATGAAGCTTTCTTT
TRBV24-1	TRBJ1-5	-	-	CATSWGETQHF	TGTGCCACCAGTTGGGGAGAGACCCAGCATTTT
TRBV24-1	TRBJ2-2	-	TRBD1	CATSDRGQGRRELFF	TGTGCCACCAGTGATAGGGGACAGGGACGGCGAGAGCTGTTTTTT
TRBV20-1	TRBJ1-2	few	TRBD1	CSAIDYRGYYYGYTF	TGCAGTGCTATAGATTACAGGGGCTACTACTATGGCTACACCTTC
TRBV12-3/TRBV12-4	TRBJ1-1	-	TRBD1	CASSYSTGSNTEAFF	TGTGCCAGCAGTTACTCGACAGGGTCGAACACTGAAGCTTTCTTT